The present TCR beta chain was sequenced within a study of blood T cell repertoires in COVID-19. Study in general: Collection of acute and convalescent COVID-19 samples took place in the United States, Italy and Spain.

Followed over time, Seattle patients had been enrolled while infection was active. Source study methods: Estimation of nucleated cell counts was performed using reference gene primer amplification. The repertoire was sequenced with immunoSEQ multiplex PCR; TCRdb's copy has only in-frame clones and lacks some. V and J calls plus clone size are reproduced from that table; the DNA served to infer D and trimming. This table holds roughly 250,000 clones, 80% to 95% found once. Germline V CDR1 and CDR2: SGHVS, FNYEAQ. V dropped 5 bases and J dropped 6 bases, with 20 bases sitting between them. This CDR3 has 16 amino acids.

The material sequenced was peripheral blood. The rearrangement uses TRBV7-6 and TRBJ1-5, with a possible D match to TRBD1 (5 bases). The TCR sequence derives from a man aged 30 to 45 with COVID-19, enrolled during active disease. The CDR3 loop reads CASSASSEGRSQPQHF. The DNA of the CDR3 is TGTGCCAGCAGCGCAAGTAGTGAGGGGAGGAGTCAGCCCCAGCATTTT.